The clone carrying this T cell receptor beta chain was seen ten or more times. Its antigen is currently unknown. The data were obtained in a study of early T cells in non-severe SARS-CoV-2 infection. General study results and limits: Using VDJdb, the matching emphasized anti-spike CD8 responses while missing private and CD4 specificities.

This CDR3 has 16 amino acids. J was trimmed by 4 bases and V by 4 bases; bases with no gene match: 8. Molecules of cDNA were individually given unique molecular identifiers that were attached to them. A single record per CDR3 protein comes from TCRdb applying MiXCR to the 5' RACE reads. Of roughly 20,000 distinct CDR3 sequences in the sample, approximately 6.1% were seen once. This sequence originates from an adult who was a healthcare worker with PCR-confirmed SARS-CoV-2 infection or an uninfected control (not recorded which). The sample was whole blood. The chain employs TRBV12-3 or TRBV12-4 and TRBJ2-3; 10 bases map to TRBD2. The CDR3 spells CASSWAGTSVADTQYF. The CDR3 nucleotides read TGTGCCAGCAGTTGGGCCGGGACTAGCGTAGCAGATACGCAGTATTTT.